The entry below describes one T cell receptor (beta chain). The antigen it recognizes is unknown. Qualities for individual bases were not recorded, and no much larger clone is one base off. The data are from a study of blood T cell repertoires in COVID-19 (TCRdb year 2020). Study-wide context: Collaborator samples came from the United States, Italy and Spain and covered acute and convalescent phases of COVID-19. A freely available public database, intended as a resource for researchers studying the immune response to SARS-CoV-2, is where the repertoires were released. The material from the prospective study consisted of cDNA or gDNA derived from T cells, B-cell-depleted T cells, or PBMCs. Where available, HLA class I and class II types were obtained from metadata supplied by the sample provider rather than from assay-based typing. The sample metadata nearly always contained a de-identified subject ID, COVID-19 status, age in years and sex. The samples were drawn from two sources: the first 160 participants of the ongoing ImmuneRACE study, and 950 to 1,500 subjects contributed by 6 global collaborators. Deeply sampled blood TCRbeta repertoires from subjects exposed to, actively infected with, or recovered from COVID-19 were included in the dataset. Paper-wide results and their limitations: Clinical and demographic metadata were provided uncurated, with the amount varying by source and participant.

The collaborating institutions used their own protocols to collect whole blood in K2EDTA tubes. For TCRbeta analysis, collaborators shipped samples as frozen whole blood, isolated PBMCs, or DNA extracted from either of those sample types. There are 14 amino acids in the CDR3, from cysteine to phenylalanine inclusive. Only CDR3 DNA remains: 42 bases, in frame from the first base. Per the germline V gene, SGHRS is the CDR1 and YFSETQ is the CDR2. Cut back by 4 bases and 0 bases, the V and J ends lie 10 bases apart. TCRbeta CDR3 regions were amplified from genomic DNA by means of the immunoSEQ Assay, a bias-controlled multiplex PCR. As for the original processing: The number of nucleated cells in each sample was estimated by amplification of reference gene primers within the assay. To quantify the absolute abundance of each unique TCRbeta CDR3 rearrangement, sequence reads were collapsed and filtered. For each sample, productive Simpson clonality was calculated by taking the square root of Simpson's diversity index across productive rearrangements. Imported from immuneACCESS, the table was reduced by TCRdb to in-frame sequences with V and J called. These copies leave out some clones; in studies compared against another copy, an unresolved V gene accounts for under half, and the cause of the remainder is not known. The D gene and trimming were derived from the DNA, and the V and J assignments and clone size from that table. The sample yields 150,000 to 200,000 clones; under 85% were counted once. Together, the top ten hold about 18% of the sample.

Sequencing used peripheral blood. This chain joins TRBV5-1 to TRBJ1-1, with the D gene call left open. The sequence was obtained from a man between 60 and 75 years old with active or convalescent COVID-19. At the DNA level, the sequence is TGCGCCAGCAGCAGAGGGATGATGAACACTGAAGCTTTCTTT. Translated, this gives CASSRGMMNTEAFF.